This T cell receptor beta chain stems from a study of OX40 agonist ivuxolimab in advanced cancers. The wider study: The study treated patients with ivuxolimab, an agonistic anti-OX40 (CD134) antibody. At approximately 83% male, the cohort had a mean age of 60 years, ranging from about 23 to 79.

This clone was found once. V trimming: 6 bases; J trimming: 5 bases; junction bases outside the gene matches: 12. Germline CDR1 reads SGHRS; CDR2 reads YFSETQ. CDR3 length: 15 residues. Some clones are missing from TCRdb's copy, which holds only in-frame ones; the method was immunoSEQ multiplex PCR. The sample lists 65,000 to 80,000 clones, roughly 80% occurring once. This clonotype was sampled from an adult with an advanced solid tumor such as melanoma, head and neck, liver or kidney cancer. Here the sequenced sample was CD4+ or CD8+ T cells sorted from blood, taken in a trial of the OX40 agonist ivuxolimab. This chain links TRBV5-1 with TRBJ2-7, with TRBD1 identical over 9 bases. CDR3 in amino acids: CASNPSGTGIDEQYF. CDR3 in DNA: TGCGCCAGCAACCCCTCCGGGACAGGGATCGACGAGCAGTACTTC.